Below are 5 T cell receptor beta chains sequenced from a single sample in a study of T cells in Graves' hyperthyroidism and ophthalmopathy. The CDR3 regions of TCR beta were amplified from RNA transcripts. Primed by the HTBI set, a first-round RT-PCR was run on the TCR CDR3. One entry per CDR3 protein, called by TCRdb with MiXCR from the multiplex PCR reads. The table has more than 500,000 distinct CDR3 sequences, 14% to 15% seen once; the top ten hold 3.5% to 4.5%. Specimen: blood. The source of these receptors is a woman aged 40-49 years with Graves' ophthalmopathy.

This clonotype was counted ten times or more. The chain recombines TRBV5-6 with TRBJ2-5, with no clear D. CDR1 SGHDT and CDR2 YYEEEE come from the germline V gene. CDR3 length: 14 amino acids. Trimming cost V 0 bases and J 1 base, with 7 bases left between them. CDR3 nucleotide sequence: TGTGCCAGCAGCTTGGTACTACCCCAAGAGACCCAGTACTTC. It translates to CASSLVLPQETQYF.

This clonotype was detected ten times or more. The rearrangement uses TRBV5-5 and TRBJ1-2, with D tentatively TRBD1 (6 bases). Germline values: CDR1 SGHKS, CDR2 YYEKEE (reference sequence). The CDR3 totals 16 residues. Trimming removed 1 base from V and 4 bases from J, with 17 bases in between. CDR3 in amino acids: CASSLYSSGGLYGYTF. The CDR3 coding sequence is TGTGCCAGCAGCTTGTATTCCAGTGGGGGCCTCTATGGCTACACCTTC.

There are many counts of this clonotype. The chain combines TRBV12-3 or TRBV12-4 with TRBJ2-2, with D unclear. Trimming removed 11 bases from V and 0 bases from J, with 10 bases in between. The CDR3 runs 13 residues. CDR3 sequence (DNA): TGTGCCGGACGGGCCTCGAACACCGGGGAGCTGTTTTTT. Translation gives CAGRASNTGELFF.

The table lists this clonotype with many counts. The rearrangement joins TRBV24-1 to TRBJ2-5, with a weak D call TRBD2 (5 bases). CDR1 is KGHDR, CDR2 SFDVKD, per germline. The CDR3 has 13 amino acids. The V gene lost 3 bases and the J gene lost 7 bases, with 11 bases spanning the gap. The CDR3 loop is CATSDDGAGTQYF. In DNA form, the CDR3 reads TGTGCCACCAGTGATGACGGCGCGGGGACCCAGTACTTC.

The chain employs TRBV5-1 and TRBJ2-7; 8 bases map to TRBD2. The CDR3 extends over 18 amino acids. Germline CDR1 is SGHRS and CDR2 is YFSETQ. V lost 4 bases and J lost 4; bases outside the gene matches: 19. CDR3 amino acids: CASSGITLAAPRGYEQYF. The CDR3 nucleotides are TGCGCCAGCAGCGGAATAACACTAGCGGCCCCTAGGGGGTACGAGCAGTACTTC.